This TCR beta chain is from a study of cytomegalovirus exposure and HLA in healthy donors. This PCR relied on a set of 60 Vbeta primers and 13 Jbeta primers. Sequencing used immunoSEQ multiplex PCR; TCRdb keeps in-frame clones, though not all of them. The sample records some 170,000 clones, 75% to 80% being singletons. The germline gives CDR1 GTSNPN, CDR2 SVGIG (reference sequence). This CDR3 is 15 amino acids long. Trimming took off 3 bases at V and 0 bases at J, with 9 bases between the two ends. The receptor comes from a man between 40 and 49 years old in good health and CMV-seropositive. V usage is TRBV30 and J usage is TRBJ2-6; a possible D gene is TRBD1 (5 bases). Sequenced: PBMCs. The CDR3 loop is CAWSADSSGANVLTF. The CDR3 DNA reads as TGTGCCTGGAGCGCCGACAGCTCTGGGGCCAACGTCCTGACTTTC.